The present T cell receptor beta chain was sequenced within a study of blood T cell repertoires in COVID-19 (dated by TCRdb to the early 2020s). In the study overall: Collaborator samples came from the United States, Italy and Spain and covered acute and convalescent phases of COVID-19. The prospective study material was composed of cDNA or gDNA derived from T cells, B-cell-depleted T cells, or PBMCs. Deeply sampled blood TCRbeta repertoires from subjects exposed to, actively infected with, or recovered from COVID-19 were included in the dataset. The repertoires were made available in a free public database intended to serve as a resource for research on the immune response to SARS-CoV-2. The samples were drawn from the first 160 participants of the ongoing ImmuneRACE study and from 950 to 1,500 subjects provided by 6 global collaborators. Sample metadata almost always included a de-identified subject ID, COVID-19 status, age in years and sex. Where HLA class I and class II types were available, the types were taken from metadata supplied by the sample provider, not from assay-based typing. On the study overall, not on this receptor specifically: How much clinical and demographic metadata was included differed by source and by participant, and the metadata was provided uncurated.

TCRbeta CDR3 regions were amplified from genomic DNA using the immunoSEQ Assay, a bias-controlled multiplex PCR. The original pipeline was this. The number of nucleated cells in each sample was estimated by amplification of reference gene primers within the assay. To quantify the absolute abundance of each unique TCRbeta CDR3 rearrangement, sequence reads were collapsed and filtered. For each sample, productive Simpson clonality was calculated by taking the square root of Simpson's diversity index across productive rearrangements. Drawn from immuneACCESS, this table holds only the in-frame rearrangements with V and J called that TCRdb kept. Clones are partly lost; checked studies trace under half to an unresolved V gene and leave the rest unexplained. V and J calls and clone size are copied from that table; D and trimming were computed from the DNA. For this sample there are some 200,000 clones; 80% appear just once. The ten top clones hold 7% to 8.5% of the sample.

Per the germline V gene (reference sequence), PRHDT is the CDR1 and FYEKMQ is the CDR2. From the cysteine through the phenylalanine, the CDR3 covers 14 amino acids. The retained sequence is limited to the CDR3, 42 bases, with the frame set at the first base. The V end loses 8 bases and the J end loses 2 bases, and a stretch of 15 bases separates them. In the prospective study, participants were roughly 18 to 100 years old, resided in under 30 geographic areas of the United States, and were enrolled through a virtual design. Cohort assignment in the prospective study relied on participant-reported clinical history from a screening survey and a study questionnaire. In the prospective study, whole blood, serum and a nasopharyngeal or oropharyngeal swab were collected from each participant by mobile phlebotomists. Participants in the prospective study had the option to provide additional blood draws and questionnaires over a roughly 2-month period. Prospective study blood samples were shipped either frozen or at room temperature before DNA extraction.

In regard to this clone: Its antigen has not been determined. The record has no base qualities; no much larger clone is one base away.

Specimen: PBMCs or T cells enriched from blood (not recorded which). The TCR originated in a woman aged 40 to 50 with acute COVID-19. The chain employs TRBV13 and TRBJ1-2; the D gene is perhaps TRBD1, on 5 matching bases. At the DNA level, the sequence is TGTGCCAGCGCAGGGTCCCTCGGAAACTATGGCTACACCTTC. Protein translation: CASAGSLGNYGYTF.